These 17 T cell receptor beta chains originate from one sample sequenced in a study of cytomegalovirus exposure and HLA in healthy donors. With 60 Vbeta and 13 Jbeta primers, the PCR was carried out. Assay: immunoSEQ multiplex PCR; the TCRdb copy retains only in-frame clones and omits some. This table has about 130,000 clones, about four fifths appearing once. The sample comprised PBMCs. Receptors were obtained from a man aged 30 to 45 in good health and CMV-seronegative.

The V call is TRBV7-2, the J call TRBJ2-7, with D possibly being TRBD1 (6 bases). CDR3 length equals 15 residues. Trimming stripped 2 bases from V and 5 bases from J, with 16 bases between. Germline CDR1 is SGHTA and CDR2 is FQGNSA. As DNA, the CDR3 is TGTGCCAGCAGCTTACTAGCAGGGGTGGTGGACGAGCAGTACTTC. This gives the protein CASSLLAGVVDEQYF.

This chain links TRBV30 with TRBJ1-6; 7 bases line up with TRBD1. Trimming at V came to 3 bases and at J to 7 bases, leaving 3 bases not matched to a gene. CDR3 length equals 13 residues. In germline, CDR1 is GTSNPN, CDR2 SVGIG (reference sequence). Written as DNA, the CDR3 is TGTGCCTGGAGCGAGGGACAGAATTCACCCCTCCACTTT. Encoded protein: CAWSEGQNSPLHF.

This clone was seen a handful of times. CDR3 sequence: CASSWKLAGEVEQFF. Here the CDR3 DNA reads TGTGCCAGCAGCTGGAAACTAGCGGGAGAGGTTGAGCAGTTCTTC. The chain carries TRBV7-9 and TRBJ2-1; TRBD2 matches 11 bases. CDR1 and CDR2 from the germline V gene are SEHNR and FQNEAQ (reference sequence). The ends lost 4 bases at V and 9 bases at J; junction bases unmatched: 8. This CDR3 region has 15 residues.

This clone appeared a few times. DNA for the CDR3: TGTGCCAGCAGTTGGGCTTGGGGGGGAGCCCCATCCTACGAGCAGTACTTC. This encodes CASSWAWGGAPSYEQYF. The chain has TRBV28 and TRBJ2-7; the match to TRBD2 covers 7 bases. V gave up 4 bases and J gave up 1 base; unmatched junction bases: 13. The CDR3 is made up of 17 amino acids. Per the germline V gene, CDR1 is MDHEN and CDR2 is SYDVKM.

J is TRBJ2-7 and V is TRBV6-1, with TRBD1 matching over 9 bases. V shed 3 bases, J shed 1 base, and the junction held 7 bases outside the gene matches. The germline CDR1 and CDR2 sequences are MNHNS and SASEGT. The CDR3 totals 16 residues. In nucleotides, the CDR3 is TGTGCCAGCAGTGAGATCTCCGGGACAGGGTCCTACGAGCAGTACTTC. The encoded protein is CASSEISGTGSYEQYF.

V and J are TRBV9 and TRBJ2-1; 12 bases map to TRBD1. The CDR3 spans 16 residues. Per germline, CDR1 SGDLS and CDR2 YYNGEE. The V segment lost 5 bases and the J segment 1 base; nucleotides outside the gene matches: 4. CDR3 coding DNA: TGTGCCAGCAGTGGGACAGGGGGCGAATCCTACAATGAGCAGTTCTTC. Translating it yields CASSGTGGESYNEQFF.

J is TRBJ1-1 and V is TRBV19, with D perhaps matching TRBD1 (5 bases). The CDR3 spans 17 residues. CDR1 and CDR2 (germline): LNHDA, SQIVND (reference sequence). Trimming shortened V by 2 bases and J by 3 bases, and 19 bases separated the two germline ends. DNA of the CDR3: TGTGCCAGTAGTATACTCTCTCCGGCAGGGATGGACACTGAAGCTTTCTTT. This gives the protein CASSILSPAGMDTEAFF.

V is TRBV4-2 and J is TRBJ1-1; unclear D gene. The germline V and J ends were trimmed by 3 bases and 8 bases, with 16 bases remaining between them. The CDR3 extends over 14 amino acids. In germline, CDR1 is LGHNA, CDR2 YNFKEQ. The CDR3 loop is CASSQRTGLGEAFF. DNA for the CDR3: TGTGCCAGCAGCCAGCGCACGGGGTTGGGCGAAGCTTTCTTT.

This clone was seen a few times. The CDR3, as DNA: TGTGCCAGCAGCTTATTGACTAGCGGTATGAACACCGGGGAGCTGTTTTTT. It specifies CASSLLTSGMNTGELFF. The chain is built from TRBV5-5 and TRBJ2-2; TRBD2 matches at 9 bases. With 2 bases clipped from V and 1 base from J, the junction kept 6 bases outside the gene matches. The germline CDR1 and CDR2 sequences are SGHKS and YYEKEE (reference sequence). This CDR3 is 17 amino acids long.

J is TRBJ2-1 and V is TRBV20-1; 7 positions match TRBD1. Germline V lookup: CDR1 DFQATT, CDR2 SNEGSKA (reference sequence). The CDR3 is 11 amino acids. The CDR3 coding sequence is TGCAGCGCTGACAGGGCGAGTGAGCAGTTCTTC. This sequence encodes CSADRASEQFF.

The genes are TRBV4-3 and TRBJ1-2; D perhaps matches TRBD1 (6 bases). The length of the CDR3 is 14 residues. V was trimmed by 1 base and J by 7 bases, leaving 13 bases between them. In germline, CDR1 is LGHNA, CDR2 YSLEER. The CDR3 bases are TGCGCCAGCAGCCAAGTAGGGGGGGGGTTTGGCTACACCTTC. Encoded protein: CASSQVGGGFGYTF.

The CDR3 is CASSPDRGPTGELFF. For the CDR3, the DNA is TGTGCCAGCAGTCCGGACAGGGGACCCACCGGGGAGCTGTTTTTT. The J gene is TRBJ2-2, the V gene TRBV28; 9 positions agree with TRBD1. The V gene end was trimmed by 5 bases and the J gene end by 4 bases; junction bases not matched to a gene: 5. Germline CDR1 is MDHEN and CDR2 is SYDVKM. The CDR3 length is 15 residues.

The chain combines TRBV7-2 with TRBJ2-7; no definite D call. With 2 bases removed from V and 0 bases from J, the gap between germline ends came to 5 bases. CDR1 SGHTA and CDR2 FQGNSA come from the germline V gene. There are 13 residues in the CDR3. CDR3: CASSLPNSYEQYF. CDR3 in DNA: TGTGCCAGCAGCTTACCTAACTCCTACGAGCAGTACTTC.

This chain joins TRBV15 and TRBJ2-7; 15 nucleotides align to TRBD2. Germline values: CDR1 LNHNV, CDR2 YYDKDF (reference sequence). V shed 2 bases, J shed 4 bases, and the junction held 3 bases outside the gene matches. The CDR3 is made up of 16 amino acids. The DNA for the CDR3 is TGTGCCACCAGCAGAAGGACTAGCGGGAGGGGGTACGAGCAGTACTTC. Translation gives CATSRRTSGRGYEQYF.

The rearrangement uses TRBV7-6 and TRBJ1-1, with TRBD1 as a possible D gene (5 bases). The CDR3 contains 14 residues. V dropped 1 base and J dropped 5 bases, with 11 bases sitting between them. CDR1 is SGHVS, CDR2 FNYEAQ, per germline. The CDR3 DNA reads TGTGCCAGCAGCTTAGGGGGGGGTCGGACTGAAGCTTTCTTT. Protein sequence: CASSLGGGRTEAFF.

The gene calls are TRBV7-2 and TRBJ2-5; TRBD2 aligns across 8 bases. This CDR3 spans 14 amino acids. CDR1 SGHTA and CDR2 FQGNSA come from the germline V gene. The junction had 10 bases not matched to a gene; V was cut back by 8 bases and J by 5 bases. CDR3 DNA: TGTGCCAGCTGCTATAGCGGGAATGGGGAGACCCAGTACTTC. Protein sequence: CASCYSGNGETQYF.

The chain combines TRBV4-2 with TRBJ2-7; TRBD1 might be the D (6 bases). The CDR3 loop spans 15 amino acids. The V end lost 0 bases, the J end lost 9 bases, and 18 bases lay between the germline ends. Germline CDR1 reads LGHNA; CDR2 reads YNFKEQ. The CDR3 DNA reads TGTGCCAGCAGCCAAGAAAACATGGGGGCCCCAGGGCAGTACTTC. Protein: CASSQENMGAPGQYF.